This paragraph reports one T cell receptor beta chain. Antigen: not known. This same CDR3 is encoded by further DNA sequences in the sample. The V gene lost 6 bases and the J gene lost 2 bases, with 10 bases spanning the gap. Germline values: CDR1 KGHSH, CDR2 LQKENI. This CDR3 contains 13 residues. The data were produced by immunoSEQ multiplex PCR, yet TCRdb's version contains in-frame clones alone and is incomplete. Of tens of thousands of clones listed, around nine tenths are singletons. This record belongs to a study of T cell responses to AZD1222 COVID-19 vaccine. General study findings and limits: At study baseline, merely six AZD1222 recipients were seropositive. Most donors were white British, females outnumbered males, and clonal diversity was possibly underestimated. Spike-spanning, vaccine-associated CD4 TCRs were dominant at 160-218 and 743-854.

The V and J genes are TRBV18 and TRBJ1-1; D is possibly TRBD1 (5 bases). The clonotype comes from an adult who received the MenACWY meningococcal vaccine as a control. The input for sequencing was peripheral blood, taken 28 days after the second dose of the MenACWY control vaccine. CDR3 sequence reads: CASSSDTNTEAFF. In DNA, the CDR3 is TGTGCCAGCTCGTCGGACACAAACACTGAAGCTTTCTTT.